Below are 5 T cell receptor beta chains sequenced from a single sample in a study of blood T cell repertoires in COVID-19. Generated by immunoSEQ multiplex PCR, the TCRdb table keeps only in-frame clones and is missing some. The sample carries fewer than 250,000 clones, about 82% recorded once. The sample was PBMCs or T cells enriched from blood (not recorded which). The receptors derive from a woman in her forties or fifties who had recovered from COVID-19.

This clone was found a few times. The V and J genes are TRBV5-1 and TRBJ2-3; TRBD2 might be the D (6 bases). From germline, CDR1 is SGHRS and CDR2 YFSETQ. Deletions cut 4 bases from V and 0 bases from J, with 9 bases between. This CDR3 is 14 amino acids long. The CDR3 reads CASSGGASTDTQYF. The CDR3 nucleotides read TGCGCCAGCAGCGGCGGGGCTAGCACAGATACGCAGTATTTT.

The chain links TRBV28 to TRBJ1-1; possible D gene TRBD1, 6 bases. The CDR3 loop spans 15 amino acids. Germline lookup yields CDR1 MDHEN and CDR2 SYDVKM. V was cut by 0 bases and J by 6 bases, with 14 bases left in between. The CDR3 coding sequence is TGTGCCAGCAGTTTATGGAATGGGGGCGCGGCTGAAGCTTTCTTT. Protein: CASSLWNGGAAEAFF.

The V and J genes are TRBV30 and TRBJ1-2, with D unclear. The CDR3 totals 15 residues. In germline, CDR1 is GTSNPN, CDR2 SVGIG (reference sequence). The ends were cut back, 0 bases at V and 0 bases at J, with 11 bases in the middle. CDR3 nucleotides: TGTGCCTGGAGTGTATCCCTCGGTTCTAACTATGGCTACACCTTC. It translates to CAWSVSLGSNYGYTF.

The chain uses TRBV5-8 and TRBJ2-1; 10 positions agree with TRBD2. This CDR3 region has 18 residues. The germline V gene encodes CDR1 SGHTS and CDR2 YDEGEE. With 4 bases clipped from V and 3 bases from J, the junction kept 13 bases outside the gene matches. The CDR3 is CASSPMLASGSFYNEQFF. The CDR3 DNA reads TGTGCCAGCAGCCCTATGTTGGCTAGCGGGAGTTTCTACAATGAGCAGTTCTTC.

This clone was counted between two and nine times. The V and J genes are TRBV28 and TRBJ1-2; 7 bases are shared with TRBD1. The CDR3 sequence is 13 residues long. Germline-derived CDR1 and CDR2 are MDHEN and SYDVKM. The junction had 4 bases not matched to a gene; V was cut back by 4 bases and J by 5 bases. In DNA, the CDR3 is TGTGCCAGCAGTTCACAGGGGAGTTATGGCTACACCTTC. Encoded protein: CASSSQGSYGYTF.